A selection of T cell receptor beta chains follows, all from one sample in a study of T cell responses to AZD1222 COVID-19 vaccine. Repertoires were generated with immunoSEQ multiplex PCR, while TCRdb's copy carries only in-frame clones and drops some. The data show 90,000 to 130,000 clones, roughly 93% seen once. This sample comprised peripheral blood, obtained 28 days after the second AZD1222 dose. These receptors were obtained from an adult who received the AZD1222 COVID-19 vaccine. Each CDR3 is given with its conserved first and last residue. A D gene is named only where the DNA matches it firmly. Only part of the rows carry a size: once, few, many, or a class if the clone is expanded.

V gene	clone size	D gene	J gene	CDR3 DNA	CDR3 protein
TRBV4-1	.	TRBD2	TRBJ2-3	TGCGCCAGCAGCTCCGGAACTAGCGGAACAGATACGCAGTATTTT	CASSSGTSGTDTQYF
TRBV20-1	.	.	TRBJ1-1	TGCAGTGCCCCTCGGGGCACTGAAGCTTTCTTT	CSAPRGTEAFF
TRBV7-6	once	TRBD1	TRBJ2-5	TGTGCCAGCAGAATAATGACAGGGAGTCAAGAGACCCAGTACTTC	CASRIMTGSQETQYF
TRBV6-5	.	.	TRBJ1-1	TGTGCCAGCTCGGGGGGCGGGATAGGGACTGAAGCTTTCTTT	CASSGGGIGTEAFF
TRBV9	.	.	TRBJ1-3	TGTGCCAGCAGCGCTACATTACACGGCTCTGGAAACACCATATATTTT	CASSATLHGSGNTIYF
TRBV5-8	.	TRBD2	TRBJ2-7	TGTGCCAGCAGCTCCCTTACGGGGGGTAAGGACGAGCAGTACTTC	CASSSLTGGKDEQYF
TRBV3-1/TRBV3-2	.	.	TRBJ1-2	TGTGCCAGCAGCCAGCGGTCGGTAGATCGGGGCTACACCTTC	CASSQRSVDRGYTF
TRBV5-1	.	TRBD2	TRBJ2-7	TGCGCCAGCAGCGCTAGCGGGAGGGCCACCTACGAGCAGTACTTC	CASSASGRATYEQYF
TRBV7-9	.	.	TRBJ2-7	TGTGCCAGCAGCTCCAACGGACGCGAGCAGTACTTC	CASSSNGREQYF
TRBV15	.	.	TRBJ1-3	TGTGCCACCAGCAGAGCCATCTCCCCAGGACGTGTCTCTGGAAACACCATATATTTT	CATSRAISPGRVSGNTIYF
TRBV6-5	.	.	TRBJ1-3	TGTGCCAGCAGTTACAAGGGTCCTACGCACACCATATATTTT	CASSYKGPTHTIYF
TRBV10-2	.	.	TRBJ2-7	TGCGCCAGCAGTGATTCCCCCAGGGACTCCTACGAGCAGTACTTC	CASSDSPRDSYEQYF